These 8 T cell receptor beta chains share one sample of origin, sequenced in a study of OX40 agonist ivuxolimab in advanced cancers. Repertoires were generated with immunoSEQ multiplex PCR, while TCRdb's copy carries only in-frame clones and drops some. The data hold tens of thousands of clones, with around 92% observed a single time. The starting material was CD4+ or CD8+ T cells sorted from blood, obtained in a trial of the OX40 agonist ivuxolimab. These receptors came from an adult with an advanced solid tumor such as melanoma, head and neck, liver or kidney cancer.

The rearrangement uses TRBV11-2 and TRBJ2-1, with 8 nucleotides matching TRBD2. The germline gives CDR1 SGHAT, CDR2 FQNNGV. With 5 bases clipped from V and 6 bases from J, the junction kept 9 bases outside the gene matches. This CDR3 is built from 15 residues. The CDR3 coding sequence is TGTGCCAGCAGCGGCGGGGTAGCGGGAATCAATGAGCAGTTCTTC. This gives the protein CASSGGVAGINEQFF.

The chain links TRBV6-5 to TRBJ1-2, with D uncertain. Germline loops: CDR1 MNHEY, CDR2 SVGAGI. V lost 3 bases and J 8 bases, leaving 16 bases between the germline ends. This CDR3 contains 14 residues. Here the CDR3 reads CASSYYERAVGYTF. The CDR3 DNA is TGTGCCAGCAGTTATTATGAGAGGGCAGTGGGCTACACCTTC.

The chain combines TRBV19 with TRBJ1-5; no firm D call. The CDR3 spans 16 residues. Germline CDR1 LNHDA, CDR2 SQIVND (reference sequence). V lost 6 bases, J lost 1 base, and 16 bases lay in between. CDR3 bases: TGTGCCAGTAGGGGTTCAGGCGGCTGGAGCAATCAGCCCCAGCATTTT. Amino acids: CASRGSGGWSNQPQHF.

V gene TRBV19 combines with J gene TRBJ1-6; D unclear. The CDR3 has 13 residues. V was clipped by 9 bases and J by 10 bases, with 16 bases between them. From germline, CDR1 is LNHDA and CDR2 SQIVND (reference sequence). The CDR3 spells CASLAGGRSPLHF. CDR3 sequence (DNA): TGTGCCAGCCTGGCAGGAGGGCGATCACCCCTCCACTTT.

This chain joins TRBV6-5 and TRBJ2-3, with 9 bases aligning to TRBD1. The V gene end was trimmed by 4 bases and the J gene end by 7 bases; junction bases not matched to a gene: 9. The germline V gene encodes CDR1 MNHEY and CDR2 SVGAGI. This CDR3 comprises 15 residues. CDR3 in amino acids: CASSSIRDRDNTQYF. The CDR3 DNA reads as TGTGCCAGCAGTTCCATCCGGGACAGGGACAATACGCAGTATTTT.

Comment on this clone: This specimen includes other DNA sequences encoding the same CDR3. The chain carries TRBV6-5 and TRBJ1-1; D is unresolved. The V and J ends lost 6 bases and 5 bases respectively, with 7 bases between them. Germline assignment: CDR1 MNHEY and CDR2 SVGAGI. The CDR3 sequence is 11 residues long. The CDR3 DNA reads TGTGCCAGCAGCCCGGGTACTGAAGCTTTCTTT. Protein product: CASSPGTEAFF.

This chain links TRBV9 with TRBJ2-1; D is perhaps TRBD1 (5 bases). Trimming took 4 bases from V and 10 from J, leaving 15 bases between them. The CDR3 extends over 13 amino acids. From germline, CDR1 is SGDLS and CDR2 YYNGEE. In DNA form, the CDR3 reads TGTGCCAGCAGCCAACCCCCGGACACAGAGCAGTTCTTC. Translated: CASSQPPDTEQFF. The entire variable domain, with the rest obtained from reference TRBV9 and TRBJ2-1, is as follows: DSGVTQTPKHLITATGQRVTLRCSPRSGDLSVYWYQQSLDQGLQFLIQYYNGEERAKGNILERFSAQQFPDLHSELNLSSLELGDSALYFCASSQPPDTEQFFGPGTRLTVL.

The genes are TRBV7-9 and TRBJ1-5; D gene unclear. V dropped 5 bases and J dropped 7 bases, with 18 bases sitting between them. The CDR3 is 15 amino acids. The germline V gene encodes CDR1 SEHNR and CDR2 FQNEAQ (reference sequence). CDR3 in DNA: TGTGCCAGCAGCCAATCGGGCCCCCAGGCCCAGCCCCAGCATTTT. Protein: CASSQSGPQAQPQHF.